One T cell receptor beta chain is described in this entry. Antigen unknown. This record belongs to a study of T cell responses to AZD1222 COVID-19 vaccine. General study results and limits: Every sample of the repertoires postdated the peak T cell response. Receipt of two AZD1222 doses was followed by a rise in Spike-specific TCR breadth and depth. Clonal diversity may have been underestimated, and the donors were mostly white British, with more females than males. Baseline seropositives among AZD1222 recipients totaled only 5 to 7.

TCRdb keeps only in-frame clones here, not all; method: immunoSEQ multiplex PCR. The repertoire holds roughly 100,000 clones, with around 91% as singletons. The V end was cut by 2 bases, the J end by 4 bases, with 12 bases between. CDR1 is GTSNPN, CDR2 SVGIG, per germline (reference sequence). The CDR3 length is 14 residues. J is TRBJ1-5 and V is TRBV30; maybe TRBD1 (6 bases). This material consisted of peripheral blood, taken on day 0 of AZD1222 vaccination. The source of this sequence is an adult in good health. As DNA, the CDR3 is TGTGCCTGGAGTCCAGGGGTCGGGAATCAGCCCCAGCATTTT. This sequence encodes CAWSPGVGNQPQHF.